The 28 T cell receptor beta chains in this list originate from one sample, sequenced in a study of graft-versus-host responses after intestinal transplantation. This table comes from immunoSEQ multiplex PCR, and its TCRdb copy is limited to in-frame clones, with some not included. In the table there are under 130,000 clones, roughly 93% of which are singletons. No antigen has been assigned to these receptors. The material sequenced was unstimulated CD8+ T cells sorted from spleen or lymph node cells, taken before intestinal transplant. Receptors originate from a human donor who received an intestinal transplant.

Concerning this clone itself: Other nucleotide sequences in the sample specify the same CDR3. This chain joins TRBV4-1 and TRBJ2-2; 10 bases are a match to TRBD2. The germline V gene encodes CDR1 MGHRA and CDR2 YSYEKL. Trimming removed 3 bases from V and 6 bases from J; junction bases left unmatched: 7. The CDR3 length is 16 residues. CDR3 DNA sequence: TGCGCCAGCAGCCAGGATGTTCTAGCGGGGGCCGGGGAGCTGTTTTTT. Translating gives CASSQDVLAGAGELFF.

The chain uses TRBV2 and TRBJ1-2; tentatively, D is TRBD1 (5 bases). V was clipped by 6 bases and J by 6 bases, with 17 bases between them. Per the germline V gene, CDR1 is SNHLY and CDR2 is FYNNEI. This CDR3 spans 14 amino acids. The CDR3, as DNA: TGTGCCAGCAGCCACGAAGGCCAGGGTGATGGCTACACCTTC. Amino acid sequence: CASSHEGQGDGYTF.

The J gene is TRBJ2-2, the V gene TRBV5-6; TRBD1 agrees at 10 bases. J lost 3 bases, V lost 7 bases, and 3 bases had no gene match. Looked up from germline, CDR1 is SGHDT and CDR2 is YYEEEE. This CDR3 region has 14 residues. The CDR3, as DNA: TGTGCCAGCTGGGACAGGGGTCACACCGGGGAGCTGTTTTTT. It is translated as CASWDRGHTGELFF.

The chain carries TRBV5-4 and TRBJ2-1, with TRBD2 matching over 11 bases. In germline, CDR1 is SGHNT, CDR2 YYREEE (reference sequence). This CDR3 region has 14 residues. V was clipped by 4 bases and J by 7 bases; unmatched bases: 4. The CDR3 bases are TGTGCCAGCAGCCCTAGCGGGGGGCTGAATGAGCAGTTCTTC. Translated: CASSPSGGLNEQFF.

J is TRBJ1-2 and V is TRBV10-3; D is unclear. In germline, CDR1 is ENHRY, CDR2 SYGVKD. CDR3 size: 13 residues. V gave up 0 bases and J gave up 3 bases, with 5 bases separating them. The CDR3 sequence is CAISESVDYGYTF. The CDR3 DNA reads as TGTGCCATCAGTGAGTCGGTAGACTATGGCTACACCTTC.

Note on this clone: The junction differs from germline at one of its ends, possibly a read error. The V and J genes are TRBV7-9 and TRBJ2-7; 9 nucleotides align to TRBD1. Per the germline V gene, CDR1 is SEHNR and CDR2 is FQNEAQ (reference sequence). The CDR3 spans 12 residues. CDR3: CASSLGGDRARF. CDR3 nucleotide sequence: TGTGCCAGCAGCTTAGGCGGGGACAGGGCCCGCTTC.

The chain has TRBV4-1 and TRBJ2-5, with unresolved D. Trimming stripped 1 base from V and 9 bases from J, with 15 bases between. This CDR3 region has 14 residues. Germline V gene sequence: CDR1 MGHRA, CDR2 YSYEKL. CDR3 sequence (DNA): TGCGCCAGCAGCCAAGGCGGAAGCGAGTGGGCCCAGTACTTC. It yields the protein CASSQGGSEWAQYF.

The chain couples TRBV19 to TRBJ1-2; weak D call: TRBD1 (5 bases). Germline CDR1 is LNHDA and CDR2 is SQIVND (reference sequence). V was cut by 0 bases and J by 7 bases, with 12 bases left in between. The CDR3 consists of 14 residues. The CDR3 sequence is CASSIDGGGPGYTF. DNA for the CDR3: TGTGCCAGTAGTATAGATGGCGGGGGTCCTGGCTACACCTTC.

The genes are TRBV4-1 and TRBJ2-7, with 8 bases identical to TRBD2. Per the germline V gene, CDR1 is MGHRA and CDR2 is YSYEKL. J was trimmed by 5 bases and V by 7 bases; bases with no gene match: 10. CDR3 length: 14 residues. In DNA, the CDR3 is TGCGCCAGCACCGGAAGCGGGGGTCAAAACGAGCAGTACTTC. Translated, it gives CASTGSGGQNEQYF.

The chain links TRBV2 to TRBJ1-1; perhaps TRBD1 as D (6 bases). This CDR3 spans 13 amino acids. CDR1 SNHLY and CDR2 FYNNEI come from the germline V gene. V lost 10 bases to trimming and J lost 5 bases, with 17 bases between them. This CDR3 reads CAIDGQSGTEAFF. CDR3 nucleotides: TGTGCCATCGACGGACAGAGTGGGACTGAAGCTTTCTTT.

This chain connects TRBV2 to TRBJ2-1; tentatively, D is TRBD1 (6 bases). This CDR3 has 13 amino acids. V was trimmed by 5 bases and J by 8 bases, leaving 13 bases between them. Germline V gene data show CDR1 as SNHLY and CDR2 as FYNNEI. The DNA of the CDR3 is TGTGCCAGCAGTAGGTTCGAGGGGGATGAGCAGTTCTTC. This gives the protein CASSRFEGDEQFF.

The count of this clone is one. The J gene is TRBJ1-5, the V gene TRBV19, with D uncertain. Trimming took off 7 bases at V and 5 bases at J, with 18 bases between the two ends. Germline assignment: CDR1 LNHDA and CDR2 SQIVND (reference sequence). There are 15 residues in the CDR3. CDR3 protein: CASMGLLVPHQPQHF. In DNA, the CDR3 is TGTGCCAGTATGGGTCTCCTCGTGCCCCATCAGCCCCAGCATTTT.

CDR3 sequence: CASSFRLGAADTEAFF. In DNA form, the CDR3 reads TGTGCCAGCAGCTTCCGGTTGGGGGCGGCGGACACTGAAGCTTTCTTT. The V gene is TRBV11-3, the J gene TRBJ1-1; a possible D gene is TRBD1 (6 bases). The germline CDR1 and CDR2 sequences are SGHNT and YENEEA. The CDR3 spans 16 residues. V shed 3 bases and J shed 3 bases, with 17 bases lying between them.

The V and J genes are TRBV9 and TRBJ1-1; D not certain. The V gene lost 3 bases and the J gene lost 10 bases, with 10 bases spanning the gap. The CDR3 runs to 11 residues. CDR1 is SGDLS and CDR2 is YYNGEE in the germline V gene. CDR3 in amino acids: CASSDPDPAFF. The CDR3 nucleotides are TGTGCCAGCAGCGATCCCGACCCAGCTTTCTTT.

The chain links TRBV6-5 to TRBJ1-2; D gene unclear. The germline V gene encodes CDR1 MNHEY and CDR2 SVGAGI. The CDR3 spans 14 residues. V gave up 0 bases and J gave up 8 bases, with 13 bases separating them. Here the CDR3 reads CASSYSRLAGGYTF. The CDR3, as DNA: TGTGCCAGCAGTTACTCGAGGTTGGCAGGAGGCTACACCTTC.

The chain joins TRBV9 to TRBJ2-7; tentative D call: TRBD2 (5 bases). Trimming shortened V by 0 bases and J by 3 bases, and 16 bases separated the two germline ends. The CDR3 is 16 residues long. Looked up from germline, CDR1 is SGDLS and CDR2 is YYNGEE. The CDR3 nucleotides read TGTGCCAGCAGCGTAGGTGGGAGCGGAGCGAACTACGAGCAGTACTTC. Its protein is CASSVGGSGANYEQYF.

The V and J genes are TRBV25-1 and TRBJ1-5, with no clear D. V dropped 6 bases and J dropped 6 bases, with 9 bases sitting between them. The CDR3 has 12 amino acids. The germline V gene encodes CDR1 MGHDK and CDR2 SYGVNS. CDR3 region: CASSAGSQPQHF. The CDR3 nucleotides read TGTGCCAGCAGCGCCGGTAGTCAGCCCCAGCATTTT. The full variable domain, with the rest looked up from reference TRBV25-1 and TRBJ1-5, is EADIYQTPRYLVIGTGKKITLECSQTMGHDKMYWYQQDPGMELHLIHYSYGVNSTEKGDLSSESTVSRIRTEHFPLTLESARPSHTSQYLCASSAGSQPQHFGDGTRLSIL.

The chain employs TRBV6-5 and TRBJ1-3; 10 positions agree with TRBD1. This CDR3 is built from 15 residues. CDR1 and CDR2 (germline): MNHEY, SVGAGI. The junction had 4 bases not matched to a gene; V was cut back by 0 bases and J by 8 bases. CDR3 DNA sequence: TGTGCCAGCAGTTACTCCGGGACAGGGGAAGACACCATATATTTT. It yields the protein CASSYSGTGEDTIYF.

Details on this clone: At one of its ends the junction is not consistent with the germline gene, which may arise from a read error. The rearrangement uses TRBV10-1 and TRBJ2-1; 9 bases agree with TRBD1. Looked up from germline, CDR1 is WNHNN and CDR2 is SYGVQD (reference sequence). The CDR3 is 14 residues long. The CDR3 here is CAGSRDRAYNEQFF. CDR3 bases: TGCGCCGGCAGCCGGGACAGGGCTTACAATGAGCAGTTCTTC.

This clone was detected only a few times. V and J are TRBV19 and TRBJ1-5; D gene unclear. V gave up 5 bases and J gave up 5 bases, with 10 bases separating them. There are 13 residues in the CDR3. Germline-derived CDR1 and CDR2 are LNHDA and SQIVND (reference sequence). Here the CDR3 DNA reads TGTGCCAGTAGTCCCAAACATCATCAGCCCCAGCATTTT. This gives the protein CASSPKHHQPQHF. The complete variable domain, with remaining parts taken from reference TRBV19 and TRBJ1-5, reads DGGITQSPKYLFRKEGQNVTLSCEQNLNHDAMYWYRQDPGQGLRLIYYSQIVNDFQKGDIAEGYSVSREKKESFPLTVTSAQKNPTAFYLCASSPKHHQPQHFGDGTRLSIL.

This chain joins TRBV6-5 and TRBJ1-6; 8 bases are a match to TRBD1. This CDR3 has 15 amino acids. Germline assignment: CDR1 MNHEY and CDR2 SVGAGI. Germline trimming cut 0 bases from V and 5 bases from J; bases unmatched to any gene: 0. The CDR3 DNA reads TGTGCCAGCAGTTACTCGGACAGGGATAATTCACCCCTCCACTTT. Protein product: CASSYSDRDNSPLHF.

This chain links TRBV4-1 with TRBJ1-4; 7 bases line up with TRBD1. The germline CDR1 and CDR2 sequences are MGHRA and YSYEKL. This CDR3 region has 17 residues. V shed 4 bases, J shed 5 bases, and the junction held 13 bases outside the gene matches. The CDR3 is CASSPLGQTGKNEKLFF. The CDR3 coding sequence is TGCGCCAGCAGCCCTCTAGGGCAGACAGGGAAAAATGAAAAACTGTTTTTT.

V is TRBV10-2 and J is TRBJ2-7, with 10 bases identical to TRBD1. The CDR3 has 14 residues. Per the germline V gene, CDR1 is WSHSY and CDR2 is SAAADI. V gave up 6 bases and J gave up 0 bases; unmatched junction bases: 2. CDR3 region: CASRDRGHSYEQYF. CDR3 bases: TGCGCCAGCAGAGACAGGGGGCACTCCTACGAGCAGTACTTC.

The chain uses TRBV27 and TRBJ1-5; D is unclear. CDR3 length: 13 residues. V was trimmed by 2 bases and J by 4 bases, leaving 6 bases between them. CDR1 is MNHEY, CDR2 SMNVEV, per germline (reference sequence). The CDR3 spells CASSLLGNQPQHF. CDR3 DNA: TGTGCCAGCAGTTTACTGGGAAATCAGCCCCAGCATTTT.

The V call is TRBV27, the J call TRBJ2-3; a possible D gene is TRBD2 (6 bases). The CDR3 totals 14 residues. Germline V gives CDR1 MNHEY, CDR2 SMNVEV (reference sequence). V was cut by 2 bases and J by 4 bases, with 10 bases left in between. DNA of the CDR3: TGTGCCAGCAGTTTAGTGCCGGGAGCAGATACGCAGTATTTT. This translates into CASSLVPGADTQYF.

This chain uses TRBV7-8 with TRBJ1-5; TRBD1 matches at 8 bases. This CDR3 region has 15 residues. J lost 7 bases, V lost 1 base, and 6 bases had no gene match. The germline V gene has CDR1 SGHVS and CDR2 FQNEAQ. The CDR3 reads CASSLVQGAGQPQHF. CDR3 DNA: TGTGCCAGCAGCTTAGTTCAGGGGGCAGGACAGCCCCAGCATTTT.

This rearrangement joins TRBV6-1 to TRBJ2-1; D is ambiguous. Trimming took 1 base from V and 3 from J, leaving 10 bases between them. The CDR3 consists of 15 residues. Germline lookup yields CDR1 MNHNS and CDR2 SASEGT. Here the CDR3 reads CASSEESDNYNEQFF. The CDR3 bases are TGTGCCAGCAGTGAAGAGTCAGATAACTACAATGAGCAGTTCTTC.

CDR3 region: CATSGTKGGMSSYNEQFF. The CDR3 DNA reads TGTGCCACCAGCGGAACAAAAGGGGGGATGAGCTCCTACAATGAGCAGTTCTTC. V is TRBV15 and J is TRBJ2-1; the D gene could be TRBD1 or TRBD2 (6 bases each). The CDR3 totals 18 residues. CDR1 and CDR2 from the germline V gene are LNHNV and YYDKDF (reference sequence). V lost 5 bases and J lost 0, with 20 bases in between.